This section outlines one TCR beta chain sequence together with its context. This sample is drawn from a study of blood T cell repertoires in COVID-19. Study summary: Either two negative PCRs, clearance, or symptom resolution qualified Cohort 3 donors as recovered.

The CDR3 is 16 residues long. The J segment lost 8 bases and the V segment lost 3 bases, leaving 8 bases of the junction unmatched. Germline CDR1 reads KGHDR; CDR2 reads SFDVKD. TCRdb's table, derived via immunoSEQ multiplex PCR, lists solely in-frame clones and lacks some. The data hold 250,000 to 300,000 clones, with approximately 90% observed a single time. Source material: PBMCs or T cells enriched from blood (not recorded which). The chain uses TRBV24-1 and TRBJ1-4, with 10 bases matching TRBD1. This TCR came from a woman aged 55-75 years in a cohort exposed to, infected with or recovered from COVID-19 (not recorded which). CDR3 loop: CATSDPRQGAREKLFF. In DNA form, the CDR3 reads TGTGCCACCAGTGATCCCCGACAGGGGGCCCGAGAAAAACTGTTTTTT.